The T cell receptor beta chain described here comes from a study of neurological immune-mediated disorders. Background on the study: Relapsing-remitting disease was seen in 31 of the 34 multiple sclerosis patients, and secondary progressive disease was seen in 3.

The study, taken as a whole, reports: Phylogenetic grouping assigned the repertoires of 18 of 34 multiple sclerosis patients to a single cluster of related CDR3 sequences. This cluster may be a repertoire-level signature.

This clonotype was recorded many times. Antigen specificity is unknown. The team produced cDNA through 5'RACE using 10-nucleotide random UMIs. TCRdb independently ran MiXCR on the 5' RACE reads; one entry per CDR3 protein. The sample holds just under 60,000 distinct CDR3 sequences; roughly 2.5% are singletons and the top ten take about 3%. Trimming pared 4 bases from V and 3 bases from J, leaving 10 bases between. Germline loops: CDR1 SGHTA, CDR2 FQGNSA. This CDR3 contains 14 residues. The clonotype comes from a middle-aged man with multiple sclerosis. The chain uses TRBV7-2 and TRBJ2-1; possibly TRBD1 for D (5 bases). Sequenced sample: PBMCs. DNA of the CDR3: TGTGCCAGCAGCTCCCCAGACAGCTACAATGAGCAGTTCTTC. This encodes CASSSPDSYNEQFF.